Listed here are 2 T cell receptor beta chains from one sample, sequenced in a study of T cells in Graves' hyperthyroidism and ophthalmopathy. Amplified TCR beta CDR3 regions derived from RNA transcripts. A first-round RT-PCR of the TCR CDR3 used the HTBI primer set. From the multiplex PCR reads, TCRdb called clonotypes with MiXCR, one entry per CDR3 protein. The sample shows 450,000 to 700,000 distinct CDR3 sequences, about 45% of them seen only once. The sample taken for sequencing was peripheral blood or thyroid tissue (not recorded which). These receptors all come from a woman between 18 and 29 years old with Graves' hyperthyroidism.

This chain connects TRBV20-1 to TRBJ2-7, with D possibly called TRBD1 or TRBD2 (5 bases each). TRBJ2-1 matches the DNA end more closely, so the J call is doubtful. This CDR3 spans 14 amino acids. CDR1 and CDR2 from the germline V gene are DFQATT and SNEGSKA (reference sequence). For the CDR3, the DNA is TGCAGTGCTAGAGGTCCCCTTGGGGGAAGTGAGCAGTTCTTC. It translates to CSARGPLGGSEQFF.

The sample holds many counts of this clonotype. The chain recombines TRBV24-1 with TRBJ1-6, with 9 bases that match TRBD1. Germline-derived CDR1 and CDR2 are KGHDR and SFDVKD. Trimming cost V 8 bases and J 8 bases; bases outside gene matches: 15. CDR3 length equals 17 residues. In nucleotides, the CDR3 is TGTGCCACCATGAACCTAATGGGACAGGGACTGGATTCACCCCTCCACTTT. Translating it yields CATMNLMGQGLDSPLHF.